This T cell receptor (beta chain) was identified during a study of T cell changes during pregnancy in multiple sclerosis. Method: immunoSEQ multiplex PCR; TCRdb's copy keeps in-frame clones and lacks some. This table holds about 88,000 clones, more than 85% found once. Sample: peripheral blood, taken in the first trimester of pregnancy. The receptor was derived from a female donor with multiple sclerosis, enrolled in a pregnancy study.

Here the CDR3 reads CASSELGTGLGTQYF. The CDR3 region has the DNA TGTGCCAGTAGTGAGCTAGGGACAGGGTTGGGGACCCAGTACTTC. The J gene is TRBJ2-5, the V gene TRBV19; 9 nucleotides align to TRBD1. Germline V gene data show CDR1 as LNHDA and CDR2 as SQIVND (reference sequence). J was trimmed by 7 bases and V by 5 bases; bases with no gene match: 11. The CDR3 has 15 amino acids.